This entry lists 18 T cell receptor beta chains sequenced from one sample in a study of T cell responses to AZD1222 COVID-19 vaccine. Assay: immunoSEQ multiplex PCR; the TCRdb copy retains only in-frame clones and omits some. The data contain around 130,000 clones, approximately 85% of them singletons. The sample was peripheral blood, taken on day 0 of AZD1222 vaccination. These receptors were collected from an adult in good health.

V is TRBV30 and J is TRBJ1-2; D unclear. V was clipped by 0 bases and J by 8 bases, with 7 bases between them. The CDR3 contains 11 residues. Germline V gives CDR1 GTSNPN, CDR2 SVGIG (reference sequence). The CDR3 DNA follows: TGTGCCTGGAGTGTTGGTTGGGGCTACACCTTC. Translated, it gives CAWSVGWGYTF.

The CDR3 is CASSTRGNEKLFF. The CDR3 region has the DNA TGTGCCAGCAGTACCAGGGGAAATGAAAAACTGTTTTTT. The chain carries TRBV27 and TRBJ1-4, with D possibly matching TRBD1 (6 bases). The CDR3 totals 13 residues. V lost 5 bases and J 5 bases, leaving 9 bases between the germline ends. Germline V CDR1 and CDR2: MNHEY, SMNVEV (reference sequence).

The chain joins TRBV6-5 to TRBJ1-5, with 9 bases fitting TRBD1. This CDR3 has 14 residues. Germline loops: CDR1 MNHEY, CDR2 SVGAGI. Unmatched junction bases numbered 7, after V lost 6 bases and J lost 7 bases. Written as DNA, the CDR3 is TGTGCCAGCAGCTCCGGGACAGGGTGGCAGCCCCAGCATTTT. Translating it yields CASSSGTGWQPQHF.

The chain has TRBV7-8 and TRBJ2-2; D may be TRBD2 (5 bases). Trimming took 5 bases from V and 1 from J, leaving 11 bases between them. The CDR3 runs to 15 residues. Germline lookup yields CDR1 SGHVS and CDR2 FQNEAQ. The CDR3 region has the DNA TGTGCCAGCAGCCGCGGGCCCAGGAACACCGGGGAGCTGTTTTTT. Translating gives CASSRGPRNTGELFF.

The chain joins TRBV18 to TRBJ1-1; D is possibly TRBD1 (5 bases). Germline lookup yields CDR1 KGHSH and CDR2 LQKENI. The CDR3 has 16 residues. Trimming shortened V by 1 base and J by 5 bases, and 17 bases separated the two germline ends. The CDR3 bases are TGTGCCAGCTCACCACTGGTGGGCAGGGCAGAGACTGAAGCTTTCTTT. Its protein is CASSPLVGRAETEAFF.

This clone was seen a few times. This chain uses TRBV20-1 with TRBJ1-6; D gene unclear. The CDR3 spans 8 residues. The germline V gene encodes CDR1 DFQATT and CDR2 SNEGSKA (reference sequence). V dropped 3 bases and J dropped 13 bases, with 1 base sitting between them. Here the CDR3 DNA reads TGCAGTGCTAGGCCCCTCCACTTT. Translated: CSARPLHF.

V is TRBV25-1 and J is TRBJ2-7; D is uncertain. The CDR3 runs to 17 residues. CDR1 MGHDK and CDR2 SYGVNS come from the germline V gene. V was cut by 1 base and J by 3 bases, with 19 bases left in between. The chain's CDR3 is CASSEFTMLGIDYEQYF. The CDR3 nucleotides read TGTGCCAGCAGTGAATTTACGATGTTAGGGATTGACTACGAGCAGTACTTC.

As DNA, the CDR3 is TGTGCCAGCAGTCGAGAGGGGACTAATGGCTACACCTTC. This translates into CASSREGTNGYTF. V and J are TRBV9 and TRBJ1-2; D may be TRBD1 (5 bases). This CDR3 region has 13 residues. From germline, CDR1 is SGDLS and CDR2 YYNGEE. V was pared by 5 bases and J by 6 bases, with 14 bases between.

In this sample, this clone turned up a few times. The chain combines TRBV10-3 with TRBJ2-7; no clear D. The germline V and J ends were trimmed by 3 bases and 4 bases, with 10 bases remaining between them. The CDR3 runs 13 residues. CDR1 and CDR2 from the germline V gene are ENHRY and SYGVKD. The CDR3 protein is CAISDPDVYEQYF. The DNA for the CDR3 is TGTGCCATCAGTGACCCGGACGTTTACGAGCAGTACTTC.

The CDR3 reads CASSNPGQGYGYTF. The CDR3 nucleotides are TGTGCCAGCTCAAATCCGGGACAGGGCTATGGCTACACCTTC. This chain links TRBV18 with TRBJ1-2; 9 bases agree with TRBD1. Trimming took 5 bases from V and 4 from J; bases not matched to a gene: 5. Germline CDR1 is KGHSH and CDR2 is LQKENI. This CDR3 has 14 amino acids.

The chain has TRBV14 and TRBJ1-3; D is uncertain. The CDR3 consists of 15 residues. With 5 bases removed from V and 0 bases from J, the gap between germline ends came to 11 bases. Germline CDR1 reads SGHDN; CDR2 reads FVKESK. The CDR3 protein is CASSSPTDSGNTIYF. CDR3 coding DNA: TGTGCCAGCAGCTCTCCGACGGACTCTGGAAACACCATATATTTT.

This rearrangement joins TRBV5-6 to TRBJ2-7; D remains ambiguous. The CDR3 contains 14 residues. Per the germline V gene, CDR1 is SGHDT and CDR2 is YYEEEE. V was pared by 6 bases and J by 3 bases, with 16 bases between. The DNA for the CDR3 is TGTGCCAGCAAGCTTTGGTTTGGAAGCTACGAGCAGTACTTC. Its translation is CASKLWFGSYEQYF.

This clone has more than one count but fewer than ten. The chain uses TRBV7-6 and TRBJ1-3; no reliable D call. Germline CDR1 is SGHVS and CDR2 is FNYEAQ. V gave up 3 bases and J gave up 0 bases, with 9 bases separating them. The CDR3 loop spans 15 amino acids. Here the CDR3 DNA reads TGTGCCAGCAGCTTCTCACAGAACTCTGGAAACACCATATATTTT. Translated, it gives CASSFSQNSGNTIYF.

The chain combines TRBV3-1 (or the pseudogene TRBV3-2) with TRBJ1-3, with 8 bases lining up with TRBD1. Germline lookup yields CDR1 LGHDT and CDR2 YNNKEL (reference sequence). After removal of 4 bases from V and 6 bases from J, the junction contained 8 bases not matched to a gene. This CDR3 has 15 amino acids. CDR3 sequence reads: CASSRGQGDVNTIYF. The CDR3 nucleotides are TGTGCCAGCAGCCGCGGACAGGGCGATGTAAACACCATATATTTT.

The chain employs TRBV19 and TRBJ1-1, with 7 bases identical to TRBD1. The CDR3 runs to 18 residues. Per the germline V gene, CDR1 is LNHDA and CDR2 is SQIVND (reference sequence). V lost 0 bases to trimming and J lost 2 bases; unmatched junction nucleotides: 12. The CDR3 DNA follows: TGTGCCAGTAGTATAGAGAGGGGGCTGGGAGTCGGCAACACTGAAGCTTTCTTT. This sequence encodes CASSIERGLGVGNTEAFF.

This clone showed up just a few times. The chain uses TRBV7-2 and TRBJ2-7; D may match TRBD1 or TRBD2 (5 bases each). The CDR3 is 14 amino acids. The V end was cut by 0 bases, the J end by 8 bases, with 14 bases between. Germline V CDR1 and CDR2: SGHTA, FQGNSA. In nucleotides, the CDR3 is TGTGCCAGCAGCTTAGCTAGGATGGGGGTGCAGCAGTACTTC. Its translation: CASSLARMGVQQYF. The full variable domain, in which reference TRBV7-2 and TRBJ2-7 provide the parts outside the CDR3, is GAGVSQSPSNKVTEKGKDVELRCDPISGHTALYWYRQSLGQGLEFLIYFQGNSAPDKSGLPSDRFSAERTGGSVSTLTIQRTQQEDSAVYLCASSLARMGVQQYFGPGTRLTVT.

The genes are TRBV20-1 and TRBJ2-1; D not resolved. V lost 5 bases, J lost 8 bases, and 7 bases lay in between. Germline loops: CDR1 DFQATT, CDR2 SNEGSKA (reference sequence). The CDR3 contains 10 residues. In nucleotides, the CDR3 is TGCAGTGCTTCCTTCTATGAGCAGTTCTTC. This gives the protein CSASFYEQFF.

This clone was recorded only once. The J gene is TRBJ2-7, the V gene TRBV25-1; D not certain. Germline lookup yields CDR1 MGHDK and CDR2 SYGVNS. The CDR3 runs 14 residues. Trimming shortened V by 4 bases and J by 1 base, and 11 bases separated the two germline ends. The chain's CDR3 is CASSVNMGSYEQYF. CDR3 DNA: TGTGCCAGCAGTGTTAACATGGGATCCTACGAGCAGTACTTC.